Presented here are 18 T cell receptor beta chains from one specimen sequenced in a study of identical twins. TCRdb redid the calling of the 5' RACE reads with MiXCR, one entry per CDR3 protein. The sample carries some 710,000 distinct CDR3 sequences, approximately 6% recorded once. The sequencing sample was made of naive T cells sorted from blood. The source of these receptors is a man younger than 35 in good health.

The chain combines TRBV18 with TRBJ2-1; D is undetermined. Trimming removed 0 bases at V and 8 bases at J, with 14 bases between. Germline-derived CDR1 and CDR2 are KGHSH and LQKENI. This CDR3 is 15 amino acids long. CDR3 DNA: TGTGCCAGCTCACCACCGAGGCCCGGTCCTGATGAGCAGTTCTTC. Protein product: CASSPPRPGPDEQFF.

This clonotype has at least ten counts. This chain joins TRBV3-1 and TRBJ1-6; D is ambiguous. The germline CDR1 and CDR2 sequences are LGHDT and YNNKEL (reference sequence). V lost 4 bases and J lost 14, with 15 bases in between. This CDR3 has 13 amino acids. The CDR3 DNA is TGTGCCAGCAGCCTGAAAGACGGCGCAGCCCTCCACTTT. Its protein is CASSLKDGAALHF.

This clonotype was seen at least ten times. For the CDR3, the DNA is TGCAGTGCTAGAGAGTTTCAGGGGCTGGGGGAGACCCAGTACTTC. It codes for CSAREFQGLGETQYF. This chain uses TRBV20-1 with TRBJ2-5; D is possibly TRBD1 (6 bases). The CDR3 sequence is 15 residues long. Looked up from germline, CDR1 is DFQATT and CDR2 is SNEGSKA (reference sequence). Trimming removed 0 bases from V and 5 bases from J, with 16 bases in between.

For this clonotype: This clone may be a read error of a much larger clone one base away. The genes are TRBV4-1 and TRBJ2-1; D ambiguous. Germline loops: CDR1 MGHRA, CDR2 YSYEKL. The CDR3 extends over 14 amino acids. The CDR3 sequence is CASSQDPVSGEQCF. The CDR3 coding sequence is TGCGCCAGCAGCCAAGATCCGGTGTCGGGTGAGCAGTGCTTC.

This clonotype has more than one count but fewer than ten. V usage is TRBV5-1 and J usage is TRBJ2-7; TRBD1 matches 11 bases. The J segment lost 3 bases and the V segment lost 4 bases, leaving 6 bases of the junction unmatched. Germline V CDR1 and CDR2: SGHRS, YFSETQ. The CDR3 has 15 residues. The CDR3, as DNA: TGCGCCAGCAGCAGACCGGGACAGGGGGACTACGAGCAGTACTTC. This codes for CASSRPGQGDYEQYF.

This clonotype was counted at least ten times. This chain uses TRBV6-5 with TRBJ1-3; unclear D gene. V was shortened by 0 bases and J by 2 bases, with 11 bases between the two germline ends. Germline CDR1 reads MNHEY; CDR2 reads SVGAGI. The CDR3 loop spans 16 amino acids. CDR3 amino acids: CASSYSGDLAGNTIYF. The DNA for the CDR3 is TGTGCCAGCAGTTACTCTGGGGATCTGGCTGGAAACACCATATATTTT.

The chain couples TRBV7-8 to TRBJ2-7, with D possibly matching TRBD1 (5 bases). CDR1 and CDR2 (germline): SGHVS, FQNEAQ. V gave up 5 bases and J gave up 2 bases, with 13 bases separating them. CDR3 length: 14 amino acids. CDR3: CASSTPDTTYEQYF. The CDR3 bases are TGTGCCAGCAGCACCCCGGACACTACCTACGAGCAGTACTTC.

The genes are TRBV7-9 and TRBJ1-3; 7 nucleotides align to TRBD1. CDR1 is SEHNR, CDR2 FQNEAQ, per germline (reference sequence). The CDR3 is 15 amino acids. With 5 bases clipped from V and 0 bases from J, the junction kept 4 bases outside the gene matches. The CDR3 DNA reads as TGTGCCAGCAGCATCGGGACAGACTCTGGAAACACCATATATTTT. Translated: CASSIGTDSGNTIYF.

This clonotype was picked up many times. This sequence joins TRBV12-3 or TRBV12-4 and TRBJ2-7; 7 nucleotides align to TRBD1. The CDR3 is 14 residues long. Losses at the gene ends were 7 bases for V and 2 bases for J; bases not matched to a gene: 8. The CDR3 nucleotides read TGTGCCAGCACCCTAGGGGGCCAGACCTACGAGCAGTACTTC. This codes for CASTLGGQTYEQYF.

There are many counts of this clonotype. The chain is built from TRBV6-1 and TRBJ2-1; the match to TRBD1 covers 8 bases. The CDR3 consists of 17 residues. The V gene's germline CDR1 is MNHNS and CDR2 SASEGT. V was pared by 5 bases and J by 0 bases, with 9 bases of the junction left unmatched. The CDR3 reads CASSRTGFMSSYNEQFF. The CDR3 nucleotides are TGTGCCAGCAGTAGGACAGGGTTTATGAGCTCCTACAATGAGCAGTTCTTC.

The rearrangement links TRBV20-1 to TRBJ2-3; D is undetermined. Trimming took 6 bases from V and 4 from J, leaving 14 bases between them. The germline V gene has CDR1 DFQATT and CDR2 SNEGSKA (reference sequence). The CDR3 has 13 amino acids. The CDR3 DNA follows: TGCAGTGCCCATCGTGGAGTCCCAGATACGCAGTATTTT. This encodes CSAHRGVPDTQYF.

The chain joins TRBV12-3 or TRBV12-4 to TRBJ1-1, with a possible D match to TRBD1 (5 bases). Trimming cost V 1 base and J 1 base, with 7 bases left between them. There are 14 residues in the CDR3. CDR3 coding DNA: TGTGCCAGCAGTTTAGGACAGTGGAACACTGAAGCTTTCTTT. This translates into CASSLGQWNTEAFF.

This clonotype was counted at least ten times. This chain connects TRBV7-2 to TRBJ2-1; perhaps TRBD2 as D (6 bases). This CDR3 has 15 residues. With 2 bases removed from V and 10 bases from J, the gap between germline ends came to 18 bases. Germline CDR1 is SGHTA and CDR2 is FQGNSA. CDR3 bases: TGTGCCAGCAGCTTATCTAGCGCTCCTTTAGAGGAGCAGTTCTTC. This translates into CASSLSSAPLEEQFF.

There are many counts of this clonotype. The gene calls are TRBV12-3 or TRBV12-4 and TRBJ1-2, with D unclear. The CDR3 is 14 amino acids. Trimming took off 6 bases at V and 8 bases at J, with 19 bases between the two ends. The CDR3 here is CASSPSRTTRGYTF. The CDR3 nucleotides are TGTGCCAGCAGCCCAAGTCGGACCACAAGGGGCTACACCTTC.

This clonotype was counted between two and nine times. This chain links TRBV9 with TRBJ2-7; D is possibly TRBD2 (5 bases). Germline CDR1 reads SGDLS; CDR2 reads YYNGEE. V lost 4 bases, J lost 2 bases, and 16 bases lay in between. The CDR3 contains 15 residues. The CDR3 region is CASSLTGGSPYEQYF. CDR3 nucleotide sequence: TGTGCCAGCAGCCTTACTGGCGGGTCCCCCTACGAGCAGTACTTC.

This clonotype occurred a few times. This chain links TRBV18 with TRBJ2-7; 9 bases fit TRBD2. Germline assignment: CDR1 KGHSH and CDR2 LQKENI. The CDR3 extends over 14 amino acids. Trimming cost V 1 base and J 5 bases; bases outside gene matches: 3. The DNA for the CDR3 is TGTGCCAGCTCACCACTAGCGGGAGATCACGAGCAGTACGTC. Its protein is CASSPLAGDHEQYV.

This clonotype has a handful of counts. V and J are TRBV6-2 or TRBV6-3 and TRBJ2-1; 12 bases fit TRBD2. The CDR3 is made up of 17 amino acids. The germline gives CDR1 MNHEY, CDR2 SVGEGT. The J segment lost 3 bases and the V segment lost 3 bases, leaving 6 bases of the junction unmatched. The CDR3 here is CASSYRASGRVYNEQFF. As DNA, the CDR3 is TGTGCCAGCAGTTATCGGGCTAGCGGGAGGGTCTACAATGAGCAGTTCTTC.

The chain couples TRBV7-2 to TRBJ2-5, with 10 positions matching TRBD1. V lost 1 base and J lost 5; bases outside the gene matches: 7. The CDR3 has 16 residues. CDR1 is SGHTA and CDR2 is FQGNSA in the germline V gene. The chain's CDR3 is CASSLGAGTGDETQYF. CDR3 nucleotides: TGTGCCAGCAGCTTAGGAGCCGGGACAGGGGACGAGACCCAGTACTTC.